Listed below are T cell receptor beta chains from one sample, sequenced in a study of blood T cells in healthy people across ages. A single record per CDR3 protein comes from TCRdb applying MiXCR to the 5' RACE reads. The top ten hold just under 9.5% of the sample, which has approximately 760,000 distinct CDR3 sequences, around a quarter seen once. The same data also contributed to another study, on T cells of mothers and their children.

The sample was blood. The source of these receptors is a boy aged 5-17 years in good health. Both conserved end residues are part of each CDR3. The D gene is left open where the match is weak. Rows give clone size only sometimes, using once, few, many, or a class for an expanded clone.

- | TRBJ1-2 | TRBV12-5 | - | CASGPNPETYGYTF | TGTGCTAGTGGTCCCAACCCAGAAACCTATGGCTACACCTTC
TRBD2 | TRBJ2-5 | TRBV4-2 | - | CASSQSGTSGRLETRYF | TGTGCCAGCAGCCAATCCGGGACTAGCGGGAGGTTGGAGACCCGGTACTTC
- | TRBJ2-5 | TRBV7-6 | - | CASSLDSGRETQYF | TGTGCCAGCAGCTTAGATTCGGGCAGGGAGACCCAGTACTTC
- | TRBJ2-6 | TRBV29-1 | - | CSVRDRSSGANVLTF | TGCAGCGTGAGGGACCGCTCCTCTGGGGCCAACGTCCTGACTTTC
- | TRBJ2-3 | TRBV5-5 | - | CASSSITRSTDTQYF | TGTGCCAGCAGCTCTATTACTCGCAGCACAGATACGCAGTATTTT
- | TRBJ2-7 | TRBV25-1 | - | CASSEFENPGEQYF | TGTGCCAGCAGTGAATTCGAAAACCCAGGGGAGCAGTACTTC
- | TRBJ2-5 | TRBV28 | few | CASSSGLIKTQYF | TGTGCCAGCAGTTCGGGACTTATAAAGACCCAGTACTTC
TRBD1 | TRBJ2-6 | TRBV7-8 | few | CASSYGQGSGANVLTF | TGTGCCAGCAGCTACGGACAGGGCTCTGGGGCCAACGTCCTGACTTTC
- | TRBJ2-7 | TRBV7-9 | - | CASSPTNEQYF | TGTGCCAGCAGCCCGACTAACGAGCAGTACTTC
- | TRBJ2-7 | TRBV3-1 | - | CASSPRQIIYEQYF | TGTGCCAGCAGCCCTCGACAGATCATTTACGAGCAGTACTTC
- | TRBJ1-2 | TRBV29-1 | - | CSVAGGLDLYTF | TGCAGCGTTGCCGGGGGACTAGATCTCTACACCTTC
TRBD1 | TRBJ2-5 | TRBV18 | few | CASPPLGTGGHQETQYF | TGTGCCAGCCCACCACTTGGGACAGGGGGCCATCAAGAGACCCAGTACTTC
- | TRBJ2-5 | TRBV20-1 | few | CSARDQGEQQYF | TGCAGTGCTAGAGATCAGGGAGAGCAGCAGTACTTC
- | TRBJ2-7 | TRBV7-2 | - | CASSFGWEQYF | TGTGCCAGCAGCTTCGGGTGGGAGCAGTACTTC
TRBD2 | TRBJ2-3 | TRBV20-1 | - | CSARTGGSYTDTQYF | TGCAGTGCAAGAACGGGGGGGTCCTACACAGATACGCAGTATTTT
- | TRBJ2-3 | TRBV12-3/TRBV12-4 | - | CASSSGGLLADTQYF | TGTGCCAGCAGTTCCGGGGGGCTTCTAGCAGATACGCAGTATTTT
- | TRBJ1-2 | TRBV10-3 | few | CAISEAEYGRHGYTF | TGTGCCATCAGTGAGGCGGAATACGGGCGGCATGGCTACACCTTC
TRBD2 | TRBJ2-7 | TRBV29-1 | few | CSVGGVAGGPYEQYF | TGCAGCGTGGGGGGGGTAGCGGGAGGCCCCTACGAGCAGTACTTC
- | TRBJ1-2 | TRBV3-1 | once | CACSQGSSLHGYTF | TGTGCCTGCAGCCAAGGGTCCAGCCTCCATGGCTACACCTTC
- | TRBJ2-1 | TRBV2 | few | CASTAQLLGREQFF | TGTGCCAGCACCGCCCAATTACTAGGGCGGGAGCAGTTCTTC
- | TRBJ1-4 | TRBV11-2 | - | CASSRGVAATNEKLFF | TGTGCCAGCAGCCGTGGGGTGGCAGCAACTAATGAAAAACTGTTTTTT
- | TRBJ1-2 | TRBV7-2 | - | CASSLDPGVQYGYTF | TGTGCCAGCAGCTTAGATCCAGGAGTTCAGTATGGCTACACCTTC
TRBD1 | TRBJ2-7 | TRBV5-4 | few | CAGSLDLDRASYEQYF | TGTGCCGGCAGCTTGGACCTGGACAGGGCCTCCTACGAGCAGTACTTC
- | TRBJ2-5 | TRBV29-1 | few | CSVVFPRQERIF | TGCAGCGTTGTCTTTCCGCGCCAAGAACGTATTTTC
- | TRBJ1-6 | TRBV7-9 | - | CASSLGTEGGNSPLHF | TGTGCCAGCAGCTTAGGGACAGAGGGAGGAAATTCACCCCTCCACTTT
- | TRBJ1-4 | TRBV18 | - | CASPLGGPGNEKLFF | TGTGCCAGCCCGTTAGGGGGTCCGGGCAATGAAAAACTGTTTTTT
TRBD2 | TRBJ2-1 | TRBV5-1 | few | CASSWTSGGANEQFF | TGCGCCAGCAGCTGGACTAGCGGGGGGGCCAATGAGCAGTTCTTC
- | TRBJ2-6 | TRBV2 | - | CASSETRGTGANVLTF | TGTGCCAGTAGTGAGACCAGGGGAACTGGGGCCAACGTCCTGACTTTC
- | TRBJ2-5 | TRBV14 | few | CASSPGLLYQETQYF | TGTGCCAGCAGCCCGGGACTCCTGTACCAAGAGACCCAGTACTTC
- | TRBJ2-5 | TRBV11-2 | few | CASSSWTALQETQYF | TGTGCCAGCAGCTCTTGGACGGCGCTACAAGAGACCCAGTACTTC
- | TRBJ2-7 | TRBV27 | - | CASSLGTPNSYEQYF | TGTGCCAGCAGTTTAGGGACACCGAACTCCTACGAGCAGTACTTC
TRBD1 | TRBJ1-3 | TRBV29-1 | - | CSVEDQGGPSPSGNTIYF | TGCAGCGTTGAAGATCAGGGGGGACCCAGCCCCTCTGGAAACACCATATATTTT
- | TRBJ2-1 | TRBV4-2 | few | CASSQDNRNNEQFF | TGTGCCAGCAGCCAAGACAACCGCAACAATGAGCAGTTCTTC
- | TRBJ2-1 | TRBV12-3/TRBV12-4 | few | CASSRGTRANEQFF | TGTGCCAGCAGTCGCGGGACAAGGGCCAATGAGCAGTTCTTC
- | TRBJ1-6 | TRBV4-3 | - | CASSLNRAELNSPLHF | TGCGCCAGCAGCCTTAATAGGGCCGAACTAAATTCACCCCTCCACTTT
- | TRBJ2-6 | TRBV6-2/TRBV6-3 | - | CASSYSPQVPISGANVLTF | TGTGCCAGCAGTTACTCGCCCCAGGTCCCTATCTCTGGGGCCAACGTCCTGACTTTC
- | TRBJ2-6 | TRBV7-9 | few | CASSLGRTDTGANVLTF | TGTGCCAGCAGCTTAGGGCGGACCGATACTGGGGCCAACGTCCTGACTTTC
TRBD1 | TRBJ2-7 | TRBV5-1 | many | CASSLGTGAPYEQYF | TGCGCCAGCAGCTTAGGGACAGGGGCCCCCTACGAGCAGTACTTC
TRBD2 | TRBJ2-3 | TRBV10-3 | - | CAIRAAVAGTGTQYF | TGTGCCATCAGGGCGGCGGTAGCGGGCACAGGTACGCAGTATTTT
- | TRBJ2-1 | TRBV5-6 | - | CASSLAGFGNEQFF | TGTGCCAGCAGCTTGGCCGGGTTCGGAAATGAGCAGTTCTTC
TRBD2 | TRBJ2-1 | TRBV20-1 | - | CSARALAGSYNEQFF | TGCAGTGCCAGGGCTTTAGCGGGATCCTACAATGAGCAGTTCTTC
- | TRBJ2-7 | TRBV5-1 | - | CASCLVSSGSYEQYF | TGCGCCAGCTGCTTGGTTTCAAGCGGCTCCTACGAGCAGTACTTC
- | TRBJ2-7 | TRBV3-1 | few | CASSQAPSGNSYEQYF | TGTGCCAGCAGCCAAGCCCCCAGCGGAAATTCCTACGAGCAGTACTTC
- | TRBJ1-1 | TRBV28 | - | CASTIPSAMNTEAFF | TGTGCCAGCACCATCCCGTCAGCTATGAACACTGAAGCTTTCTTT
- | TRBJ2-7 | TRBV6-2/TRBV6-3 | - | CASFGVIGGASSYEQYF | TGTGCCAGCTTCGGAGTTATCGGGGGAGCATCCTCCTACGAGCAGTACTTC
TRBD2 | TRBJ2-1 | TRBV7-2 | - | CASSSDSGGAGNEQFF | TGTGCCAGCAGCTCCGATAGCGGGGGGGCCGGGAATGAGCAGTTCTTC
TRBD1 | TRBJ1-5 | TRBV29-1 | many | CSVYRGDQPQHF | TGCAGCGTGTACAGGGGGGATCAGCCCCAGCATTTT
- | TRBJ1-2 | TRBV24-1 | few | CATSEAGDGGYTF | TGTGCCACCAGTGAGGCAGGGGACGGTGGCTACACCTTC